This T cell receptor (beta chain) was obtained from a study of chemoradiotherapy in HPV16-positive cancers. Turning to the study itself: A couple of HPV16-positive patients' cells yielded candidate HPV-specific clones and common motifs. Study findings and constraints: Non-HPV-specific T cells did not expand in tumors during treatment, whereas candidate HPV-specific clones and E7-related motifs did. For HPV16-positive patients, expanding HPV-responsive T cells associated with longer recurrence-free survival.

Produced via immunoSEQ multiplex PCR; TCRdb's table is partial and in-frame only. The sample holds about 35,000 clones, about four fifths seen once. Unmatched junction bases numbered 4, after V lost 0 bases and J lost 4 bases. The CDR3 consists of 15 residues. Germline assignment: CDR1 SGHRS and CDR2 YFSETQ. This clone was counted once. The antigen is undetermined. Samples were taken several times over chemoradiotherapy. Sequencing was performed on blood, taken from a patient who underwent chemoradiotherapy. The rearrangement uses TRBV5-1 and TRBJ2-1, with 7 positions matching TRBD2. The receptor's source is a human donor with HPV-associated anogenital cancer. The CDR3 sequence: CASSLGLAAYNEQFF. In DNA, the CDR3 is TGCGCCAGCAGCTTGGGGCTAGCGGCTTACAATGAGCAGTTCTTC. Using reference TRBV5-1 and TRBJ2-1 for the parts outside the CDR3, the full variable domain is KAGVTQTPRYLIKTRGQQVTLSCSPISGHRSVSWYQQTPGQGLQFLFEYFSETQRNKGNFPGRFSGRQFSNSRSEMNVSTLELGDSALYLCASSLGLAAYNEQFFGPGTRLTVL.